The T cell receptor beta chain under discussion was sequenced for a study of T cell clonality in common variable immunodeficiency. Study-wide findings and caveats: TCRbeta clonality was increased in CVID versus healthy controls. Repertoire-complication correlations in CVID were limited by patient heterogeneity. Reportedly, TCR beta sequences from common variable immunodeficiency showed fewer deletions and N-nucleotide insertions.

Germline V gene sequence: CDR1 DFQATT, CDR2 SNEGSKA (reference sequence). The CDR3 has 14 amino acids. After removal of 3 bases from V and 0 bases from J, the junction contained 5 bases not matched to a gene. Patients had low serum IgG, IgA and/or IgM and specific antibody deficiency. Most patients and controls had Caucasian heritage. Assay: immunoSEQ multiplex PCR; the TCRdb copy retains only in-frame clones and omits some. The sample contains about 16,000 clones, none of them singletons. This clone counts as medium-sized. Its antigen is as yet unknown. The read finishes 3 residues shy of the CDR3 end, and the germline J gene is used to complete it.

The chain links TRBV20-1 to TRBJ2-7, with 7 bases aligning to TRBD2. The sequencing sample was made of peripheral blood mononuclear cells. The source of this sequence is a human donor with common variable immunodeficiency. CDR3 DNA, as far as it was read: TGCAGTGCTAGTGTAGGGACTACCTCCTACGAG. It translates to CSASVGTTSYE. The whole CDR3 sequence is CSASVGTTSYEQYF.